The entry that follows covers one TCR beta chain sequence. The data are from a study of blood T cell repertoires in COVID-19. Study details: T cells, B-cell-depleted T cells, or PBMCs supplied cDNA or gDNA.

Methods used by the authors: Estimation of nucleated cell counts was performed using reference gene primer amplification. Repertoires were generated with immunoSEQ multiplex PCR, while TCRdb's copy carries only in-frame clones and drops some. That table furnishes V, J and clone size, whereas the DNA furnished D and trimming. This sample has about 190,000 clones, with less than 90% found just once. The germline gives CDR1 LNHDA, CDR2 SQIVND (reference sequence). Trimming removed 9 bases from V and 4 bases from J; junction bases left unmatched: 13. The CDR3 sequence is 15 residues long. The clonotype was recovered from a man under 40 with acute or convalescent COVID-19. The sample taken for sequencing was peripheral blood. This chain links TRBV19 with TRBJ2-5; TRBD1 aligns across 8 bases. CDR3 sequence: CASQDRVQSGETQYF. In DNA, the CDR3 is TGTGCCAGCCAGGACAGGGTACAGTCCGGAGAGACCCAGTACTTC.